This is a list of T cell receptor beta chains from one sample in a study of blood T cell repertoires in COVID-19. Generated by immunoSEQ multiplex PCR, the TCRdb table keeps only in-frame clones and is missing some. The sample yields some 430,000 clones, about 92% seen once. Material: PBMCs or T cells enriched from blood (not recorded which). These receptor sequences come from a man in his late teens or twenties who had recovered from COVID-19. CDR3s include the opening cysteine and the closing phenylalanine or tryptophan. D genes are given only for firm matches. Size is omitted from some rows. Given values are once, few, many or a class for expanded clones.

clone_size: NA; j_call: TRBJ1-1; d_call: TRBD1; v_call: TRBV19; cdr3_aa: CASSKNSGTGLAEAFF; cdr3_nt: TGTGCCAGTAGTAAAAACTCCGGGACAGGGCTGGCTGAAGCTTTCTTT
clone_size: NA; j_call: TRBJ1-4; d_call: NA; v_call: TRBV27; cdr3_aa: CASSSSGRYSKLFF; cdr3_nt: TGTGCCAGCAGTTCTTCCGGCAGGTATTCGAAACTGTTTTTT
clone_size: NA; j_call: TRBJ2-1; d_call: NA; v_call: TRBV15; cdr3_aa: CATSRVPGRTGLTYNEQFF; cdr3_nt: TGTGCCACCAGCAGAGTCCCGGGTAGAACGGGTTTGACCTACAATGAGCAGTTCTTC
clone_size: NA; j_call: TRBJ2-2; d_call: TRBD1; v_call: TRBV9; cdr3_aa: CASSVEGASNTGELFF; cdr3_nt: TGTGCCAGCAGCGTAGAGGGGGCTTCGAACACCGGGGAGCTGTTTTTT
clone_size: NA; j_call: TRBJ2-6; d_call: NA; v_call: TRBV4-1; cdr3_aa: CASSQVYGNSGANVLTF; cdr3_nt: TGCGCCAGCAGCCAAGTGTACGGTAACTCTGGGGCCAACGTCCTGACTTTC
clone_size: NA; j_call: TRBJ1-1; d_call: NA; v_call: TRBV9; cdr3_aa: CASSVAPGVETEAFF; cdr3_nt: TGTGCCAGCAGCGTAGCCCCGGGAGTAGAGACTGAAGCTTTCTTT
clone_size: NA; j_call: TRBJ1-2; d_call: NA; v_call: TRBV5-1; cdr3_aa: CASSLGTANYGYTF; cdr3_nt: TGCGCCAGCAGCTTGGGAACAGCTAACTATGGCTACACCTTC
clone_size: NA; j_call: TRBJ2-3; d_call: TRBD2; v_call: TRBV25-1; cdr3_aa: CASSDATSGSPPDTQYF; cdr3_nt: TGTGCCAGCAGTGACGCGACTAGCGGGAGTCCCCCAGATACGCAGTATTTT
clone_size: NA; j_call: TRBJ2-7; d_call: NA; v_call: TRBV4-2; cdr3_aa: CASSQETQYEQYF; cdr3_nt: TGTGCCAGCAGCCAAGAAACACAGTACGAGCAGTACTTC
clone_size: NA; j_call: TRBJ2-5; d_call: NA; v_call: TRBV5-6; cdr3_aa: CASSSDTGREQETQYF; cdr3_nt: TGTGCCAGCAGTTCAGATACCGGACGGGAACAAGAGACCCAGTACTTC
clone_size: once; j_call: TRBJ2-2; d_call: NA; v_call: TRBV9; cdr3_aa: CASSVVDAGGYGGELFF; cdr3_nt: TGTGCCAGCAGCGTAGTAGACGCAGGGGGGTATGGCGGGGAGCTGTTTTTT
clone_size: NA; j_call: TRBJ1-2; d_call: TRBD1; v_call: TRBV20-1; cdr3_aa: CSASALTGVVNYGYTF; cdr3_nt: TGCAGTGCTAGTGCACTGACAGGGGTCGTGAACTATGGCTACACCTTC
clone_size: few; j_call: TRBJ1-6; d_call: NA; v_call: TRBV12-3/TRBV12-4; cdr3_aa: CASSFPDSPLHF; cdr3_nt: TGTGCCAGCAGTTTCCCCGATTCACCCCTCCACTTT
clone_size: NA; j_call: TRBJ2-1; d_call: NA; v_call: TRBV6-5; cdr3_aa: CASRTVANEQFF; cdr3_nt: TGTGCCAGCCGGACAGTCGCGAATGAGCAGTTCTTC
clone_size: NA; j_call: TRBJ1-1; d_call: NA; v_call: TRBV5-1; cdr3_aa: CASSLASGTILTEAFF; cdr3_nt: TGCGCCAGCAGCTTGGCCTCAGGGACAATTTTAACTGAAGCTTTCTTT
clone_size: NA; j_call: TRBJ2-3; d_call: TRBD2; v_call: TRBV28; cdr3_aa: CASSPQGLADSTDTQYF; cdr3_nt: TGTGCCAGCAGTCCACAGGGACTAGCGGATAGCACAGATACGCAGTATTTT
clone_size: few; j_call: TRBJ2-7; d_call: NA; v_call: TRBV18; cdr3_aa: CASSGKAYSSYEQYF; cdr3_nt: TGTGCCAGTAGCGGAAAGGCTTATAGCTCCTACGAGCAGTACTTC
clone_size: NA; j_call: TRBJ1-4; d_call: TRBD1; v_call: TRBV3-1/TRBV3-2; cdr3_aa: CASSQGTGGDEKLFF; cdr3_nt: TGTGCCAGCAGCCAAGGGACAGGGGGTGATGAAAAACTGTTTTTT
clone_size: NA; j_call: TRBJ2-2; d_call: NA; v_call: TRBV2; cdr3_aa: CASGRAVNTGELFF; cdr3_nt: TGTGCCAGCGGGAGAGCGGTGAACACCGGGGAGCTGTTTTTT
clone_size: once; j_call: TRBJ2-3; d_call: TRBD2; v_call: TRBV4-1; cdr3_aa: CASSQDRASGGAGDTQYF; cdr3_nt: TGCGCCAGCAGCCAAGATCGGGCTAGCGGGGGGGCTGGGGATACGCAGTATTTT
clone_size: NA; j_call: TRBJ2-2; d_call: TRBD1; v_call: TRBV4-1; cdr3_aa: CASKGAGAGELFF; cdr3_nt: TGCGCCAGCAAGGGGGCCGGGGCCGGGGAGCTGTTTTTT
clone_size: NA; j_call: TRBJ2-5; d_call: NA; v_call: TRBV5-1; cdr3_aa: CASSLAPNRGQETQYF; cdr3_nt: TGCGCCAGCAGCTTGGCCCCAAACCGGGGGCAAGAGACCCAGTACTTC
clone_size: NA; j_call: TRBJ1-2; d_call: NA; v_call: TRBV30; cdr3_aa: CAWSAPLVTGSNYGYTF; cdr3_nt: TGTGCCTGGAGTGCCCCTCTTGTAACAGGTTCTAACTATGGCTACACCTTC
clone_size: NA; j_call: TRBJ1-1; d_call: NA; v_call: TRBV6-5; cdr3_aa: CASSYRSGVATEAFF; cdr3_nt: TGTGCCAGCAGTTATCGGTCGGGGGTCGCGACTGAAGCTTTCTTT